The 8 T cell receptor beta chains presented below share a single source sample, sequenced in a study of breast tumors, draining lymph nodes, adjacent tissues. Using its own MiXCR run on the multiplex PCR reads, TCRdb lists one record per CDR3 protein. The sample contains more than 250,000 distinct CDR3 sequences, about 30% of which appear only once. Axillary draining lymph nodes of breast cancer patients supplied the node samples. Sample: axillary lymph node tissue. These receptors originate from a female donor with breast cancer. Some clones in this sample may be carry-over from other donors' samples.

This clonotype has ten or more counts. V is TRBV7-3 and J is TRBJ2-1, with no clear D. Deletions cut 1 base from V and 5 bases from J, with 12 bases between. The germline V gene encodes CDR1 SGHTA and CDR2 FQGTGA. The CDR3 loop spans 15 amino acids. CDR3 sequence reads: CASSLKAQDNNEQFF. Written as DNA, the CDR3 is TGTGCCAGCAGCTTAAAAGCCCAGGATAACAATGAGCAGTTCTTC.

This clonotype has just one count. As the CDR3 is not closed by the conserved phenylalanine or tryptophan, this likely results from a read error. V is TRBV10-2 and J is TRBJ1-6; the D is unclear. Trimming removed 4 bases from V and 11 bases from J, with 15 bases in between. From germline, CDR1 is WSHSY and CDR2 SAAADI. The CDR3 runs to 14 residues. CDR3 sequence reads: CASSGPPRSPPLHL. Here the CDR3 DNA reads TGCGCCAGCAGTGGACCCCCCCGGAGTCCACCCCTCCACCTT.

This clonotype appeared a few times. A much larger clone is a single base away; this may be a read error. The chain uses TRBV20-1 and TRBJ2-5; weak D call: TRBD2 (5 bases). The CDR3 totals 11 residues. Germline assignment: CDR1 DFQATT and CDR2 SNEGSKA (reference sequence). The chain's CDR3 is CSARTGETQSF. The CDR3 coding sequence is TGCAGTGCTAGGACCGGGGAGACCCAGTCCTTC.

This clonotype was picked up many times. The V call is TRBV4-3, the J call TRBJ2-1; TRBD2 agrees at 7 bases. V lost 5 bases and J lost 2; bases outside the gene matches: 3. The CDR3 runs to 14 residues. Germline V gene data show CDR1 as LGHNA and CDR2 as YSLEER. CDR3 DNA: TGCGCCAGCAGCAGAGCGGGACCCTACAATGAGCAGTTCTTC. This translates into CASSRAGPYNEQFF.

Points on this clonotype: Just one base apart from a much larger clone, this may be a read error. The rearrangement links TRBV6-1 to TRBJ2-5, with D unclear. Germline V gene sequence: CDR1 MNHNS, CDR2 SASEGT. There are 11 residues in the CDR3. V gave up 5 bases and J gave up 9 bases, with 10 bases separating them. CDR3 bases: TGTGCCAGCAGTCAATCTGCGTCCCAGTACTTC. Its protein is CASSQSASQYF.

Of note for this clonotype: Being one base from a much bigger clone, this may be a read error. The J gene is TRBJ2-1, the V gene TRBV7-9; 9 bases align to TRBD1. CDR3 size: 14 residues. Germline V CDR1 and CDR2: SEHNR, FQNEAQ (reference sequence). The CDR3, as DNA: TGTGTCAGCAGCAACCGGGACAGGGTCAATGAGCAGTTCTTC. Its protein product is CVSSNRDRVNEQFF.

The table lists this clonotype with a few counts. A much larger clone differs from this one at a single base, so this may be a read error. The CDR3 region is CASSHVGSGANVLTF. The CDR3 DNA reads as TGTGCCAGCAGTCACGTGGGCTCTGGGGCCAACGTCCTGACTTTC. The chain carries TRBV6-5 and TRBJ2-6; D is uncertain. The V and J ends lost 5 bases and 0 bases respectively, with 8 bases between them. The CDR3 spans 15 residues. Looked up from germline, CDR1 is MNHEY and CDR2 is SVGAGI.

This chain's CDR3 is CASSRGSYTF. For the CDR3, the DNA is TGTGCCAGCAGCAGGGGATCTTACACCTTC. The V and J genes are TRBV3-1 and TRBJ1-2, with a tentative D call TRBD1 (5 bases). Trimming took off 5 bases at V and 11 bases at J, with 9 bases between the two ends. CDR1 and CDR2 (germline): LGHDT, YNNKEL (reference sequence). This CDR3 is 10 amino acids long.